Included here is one T cell receptor (beta chain) sequence, with context. The data were obtained in a study of shared T cell receptors in the human thymus. Assay used: immunoSEQ multiplex PCR; TCRdb lists only in-frame clones, some missing. The sample yields around 340,000 clones, roughly 94% seen once. This CDR3 is 19 amino acids long. The J segment lost 2 bases and the V segment lost 5 bases, leaving 19 bases of the junction unmatched. CDR1 and CDR2 (germline): MDHEN, SYDVKM. Sequenced input: thymocytes. J is TRBJ2-7 and V is TRBV28; 9 nucleotides match TRBD2. The clonotype was recovered from a human donor. CDR3 in DNA: TGTGCCAGCAGTAGTATTATACCAGAAGAGCGGGAGGCAGCCTACGAGCAGTACTTC. It encodes CASSSIIPEEREAAYEQYF. Variable domain in full (rest from reference TRBV28 and TRBJ2-7): DVKVTQSSRYLVKRTGEKVFLECVQDMDHENMFWYRQDPGLGLRLIYFSYDVKMKEKGDIPEGYSVSREKKERFSLILESASTNQTSMYLCASSSIIPEEREAAYEQYFGPGTRLTVT.